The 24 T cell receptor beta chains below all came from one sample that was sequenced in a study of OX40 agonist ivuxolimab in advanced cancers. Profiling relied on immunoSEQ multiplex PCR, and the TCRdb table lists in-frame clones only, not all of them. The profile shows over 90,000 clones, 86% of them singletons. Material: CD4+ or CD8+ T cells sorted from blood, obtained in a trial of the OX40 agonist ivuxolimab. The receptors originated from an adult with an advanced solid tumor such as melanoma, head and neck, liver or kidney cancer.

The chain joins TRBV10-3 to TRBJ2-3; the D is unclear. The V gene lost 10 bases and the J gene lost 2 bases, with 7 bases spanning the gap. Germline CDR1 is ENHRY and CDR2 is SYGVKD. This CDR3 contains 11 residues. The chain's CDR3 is CATLNTDTQYF. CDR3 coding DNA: TGTGCCACCCTAAACACAGATACGCAGTATTTT.

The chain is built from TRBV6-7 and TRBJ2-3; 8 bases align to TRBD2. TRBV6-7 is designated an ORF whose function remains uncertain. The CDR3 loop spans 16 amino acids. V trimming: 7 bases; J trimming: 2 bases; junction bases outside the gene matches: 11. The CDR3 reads CASTLPTSGLTDTQYF. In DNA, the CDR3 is TGTGCCAGCACCCTTCCTACTAGCGGTCTCACAGATACGCAGTATTTT.

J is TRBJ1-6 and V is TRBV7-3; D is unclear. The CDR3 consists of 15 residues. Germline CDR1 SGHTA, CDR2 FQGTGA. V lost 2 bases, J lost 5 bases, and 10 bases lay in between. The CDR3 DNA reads TGTGCCAGCAGCTTACATCCCTGGAATAATTCACCCCTCCACTTT. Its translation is CASSLHPWNNSPLHF.

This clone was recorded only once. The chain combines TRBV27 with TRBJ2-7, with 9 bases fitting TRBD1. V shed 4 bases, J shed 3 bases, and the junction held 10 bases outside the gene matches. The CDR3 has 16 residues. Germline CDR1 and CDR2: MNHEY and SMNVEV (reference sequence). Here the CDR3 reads CASSSLGTGLNYEQYF. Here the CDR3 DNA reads TGTGCCAGCAGTTCCCTCGGGACAGGGCTTAACTACGAGCAGTACTTC.

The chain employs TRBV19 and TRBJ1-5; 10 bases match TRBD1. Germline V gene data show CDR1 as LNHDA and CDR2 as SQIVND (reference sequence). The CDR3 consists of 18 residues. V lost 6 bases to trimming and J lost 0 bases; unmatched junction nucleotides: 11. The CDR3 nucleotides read TGTGCCAGTAGCATTATGACAGGGGGCTCGGGTAGCAATCAGCCCCAGCATTTT. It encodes CASSIMTGGSGSNQPQHF.

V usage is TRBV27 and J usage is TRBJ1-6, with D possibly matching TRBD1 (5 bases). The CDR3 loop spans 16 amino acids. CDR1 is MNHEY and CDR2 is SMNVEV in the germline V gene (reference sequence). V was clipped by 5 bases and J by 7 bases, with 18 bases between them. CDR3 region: CASSTRGNEGNSPLHF. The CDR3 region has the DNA TGTGCCAGCAGTACCCGAGGGAATGAGGGGAATTCACCCCTCCACTTT.

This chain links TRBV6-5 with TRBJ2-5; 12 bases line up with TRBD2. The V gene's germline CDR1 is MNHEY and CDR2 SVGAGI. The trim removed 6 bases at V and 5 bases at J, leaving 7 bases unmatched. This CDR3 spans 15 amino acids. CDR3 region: CASSPGLAGYETQYF. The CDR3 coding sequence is TGTGCCAGCAGCCCCGGACTAGCGGGATATGAGACCCAGTACTTC.

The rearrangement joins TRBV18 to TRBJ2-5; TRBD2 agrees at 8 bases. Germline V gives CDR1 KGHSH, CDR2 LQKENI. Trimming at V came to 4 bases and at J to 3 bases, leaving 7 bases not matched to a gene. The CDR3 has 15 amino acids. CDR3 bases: TGTGCCAGCTCACGCGGGAGGATTGGAAAAGAGACCCAGTACTTC. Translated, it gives CASSRGRIGKETQYF.

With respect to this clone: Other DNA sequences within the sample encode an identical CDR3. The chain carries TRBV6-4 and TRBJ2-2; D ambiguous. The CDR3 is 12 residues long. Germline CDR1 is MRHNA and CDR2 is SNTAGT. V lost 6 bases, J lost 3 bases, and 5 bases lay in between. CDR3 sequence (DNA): TGTGCCAGCAGGGGCTACACCGGGGAGCTGTTTTTT. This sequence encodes CASRGYTGELFF.

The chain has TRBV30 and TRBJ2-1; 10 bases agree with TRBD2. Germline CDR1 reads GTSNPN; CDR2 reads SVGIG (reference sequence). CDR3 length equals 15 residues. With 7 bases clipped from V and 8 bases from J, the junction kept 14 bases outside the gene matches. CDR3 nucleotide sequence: TGTGCCTTCACAAATCGGCTAGCGGGAGCCTATGAGCAGTTCTTC. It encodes CAFTNRLAGAYEQFF.

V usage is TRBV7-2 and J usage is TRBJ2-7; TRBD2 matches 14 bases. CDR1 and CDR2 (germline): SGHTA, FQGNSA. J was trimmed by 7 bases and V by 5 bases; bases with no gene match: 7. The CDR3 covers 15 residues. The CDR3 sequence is CASSPRTSGGLEQYF. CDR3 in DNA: TGTGCCAGCAGCCCCCGGACTAGCGGGGGGCTGGAGCAGTACTTC.

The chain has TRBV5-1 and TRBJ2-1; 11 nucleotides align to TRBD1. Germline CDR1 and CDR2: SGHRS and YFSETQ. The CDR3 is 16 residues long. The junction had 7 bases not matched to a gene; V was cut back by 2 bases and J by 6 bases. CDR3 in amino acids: CASSLPGTGGSNEQFF. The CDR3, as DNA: TGCGCCAGCAGCTTACCCGGGACAGGGGGTTCCAATGAGCAGTTCTTC.

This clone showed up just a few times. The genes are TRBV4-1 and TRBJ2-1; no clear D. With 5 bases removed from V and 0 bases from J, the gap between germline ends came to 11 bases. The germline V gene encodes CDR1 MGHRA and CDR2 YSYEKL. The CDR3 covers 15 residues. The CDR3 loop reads CASSYYIDSYNEQFF. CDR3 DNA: TGCGCCAGCAGCTACTACATAGACTCCTACAATGAGCAGTTCTTC.

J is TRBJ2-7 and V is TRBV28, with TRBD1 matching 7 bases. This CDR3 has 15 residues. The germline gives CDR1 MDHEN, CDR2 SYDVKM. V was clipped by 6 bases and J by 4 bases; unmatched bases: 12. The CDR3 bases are TGTGCCAGCAGCCCGGGACAGACTTTACCGTACGAGCAGTACTTC. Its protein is CASSPGQTLPYEQYF.

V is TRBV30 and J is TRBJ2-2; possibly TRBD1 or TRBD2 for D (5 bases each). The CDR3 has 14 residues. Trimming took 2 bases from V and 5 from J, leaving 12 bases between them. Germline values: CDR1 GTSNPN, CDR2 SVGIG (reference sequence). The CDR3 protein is CAWSRGAETGELFF. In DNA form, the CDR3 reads TGTGCCTGGAGTCGGGGCGCGGAAACCGGGGAGCTGTTTTTT.

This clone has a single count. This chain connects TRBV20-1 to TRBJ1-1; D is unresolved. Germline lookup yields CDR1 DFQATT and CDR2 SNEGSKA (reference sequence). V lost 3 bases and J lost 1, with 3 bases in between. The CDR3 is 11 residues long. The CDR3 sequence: CSARENTEAFF. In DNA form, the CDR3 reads TGCAGTGCTAGGGAGAACACTGAAGCTTTCTTT.

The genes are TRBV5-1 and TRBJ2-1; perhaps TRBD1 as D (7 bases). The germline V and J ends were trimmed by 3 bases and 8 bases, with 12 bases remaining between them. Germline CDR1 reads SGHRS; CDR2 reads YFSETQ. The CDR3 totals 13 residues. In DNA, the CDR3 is TGCGCCAGCAGCTGGCAGGGGGAGGATGAGCAGTTCTTC. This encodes CASSWQGEDEQFF.

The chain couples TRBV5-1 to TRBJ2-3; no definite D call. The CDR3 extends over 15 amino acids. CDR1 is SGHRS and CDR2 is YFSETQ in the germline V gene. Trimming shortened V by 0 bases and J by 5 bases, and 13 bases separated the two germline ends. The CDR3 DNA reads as TGCGCCAGCAGCTTGGGGCTTAGCACCGGAGATACGCAGTATTTT. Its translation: CASSLGLSTGDTQYF.

In DNA, the CDR3 is TGCGCCAGCAGCTTGGCTAGCGGGTACTCCTACGAGCAGTACTTC. It specifies CASSLASGYSYEQYF. The V and J genes are TRBV5-1 and TRBJ2-7, with 8 bases fitting TRBD2. This CDR3 comprises 15 residues. Germline-derived CDR1 and CDR2 are SGHRS and YFSETQ. Trimming at V came to 0 bases and at J to 0 bases, leaving 2 bases not matched to a gene.

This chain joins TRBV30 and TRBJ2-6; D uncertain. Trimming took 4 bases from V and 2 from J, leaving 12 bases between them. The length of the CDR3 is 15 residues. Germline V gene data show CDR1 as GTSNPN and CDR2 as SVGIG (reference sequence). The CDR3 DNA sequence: TGTGCCTGGAATCCCCCCGGAGCTGGGGCCAACGTCCTGACTTTC. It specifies CAWNPPGAGANVLTF. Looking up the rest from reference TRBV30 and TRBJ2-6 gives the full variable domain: SQTIHQWPATLVQPVGSPLSLECTVEGTSNPNLYWYRQAAGRGLQLLFYSVGIGQISSEVPQNLSASRPQDRQFILSSKKLLLSDSGFYLCAWNPPGAGANVLTFGAGSRLTVL.

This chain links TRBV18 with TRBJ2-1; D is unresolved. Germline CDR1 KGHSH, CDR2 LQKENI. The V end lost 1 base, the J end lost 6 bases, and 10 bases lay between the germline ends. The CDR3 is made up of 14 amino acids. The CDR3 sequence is CASSPRRDGNEQFF. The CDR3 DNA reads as TGTGCCAGCTCACCACGACGAGACGGCAATGAGCAGTTCTTC. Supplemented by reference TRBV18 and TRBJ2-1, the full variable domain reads NAGVMQNPRHLVRRRGQEARLRCSPMKGHSHVYWYRQLPEEGLKFMVYLQKENIIDESGMPKERFSAEFPKEGPSILRIQQVVRGDSAAYFCASSPRRDGNEQFFGPGTRLTVL.

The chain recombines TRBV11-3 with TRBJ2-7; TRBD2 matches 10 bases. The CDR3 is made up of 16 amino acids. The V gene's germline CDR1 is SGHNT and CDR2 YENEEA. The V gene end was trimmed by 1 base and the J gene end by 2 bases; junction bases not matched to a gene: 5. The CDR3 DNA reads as TGTGCCAGCAGCTTAGGGGGGCTAGCGGGGGCCTACGAGCAGTACTTC. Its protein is CASSLGGLAGAYEQYF.

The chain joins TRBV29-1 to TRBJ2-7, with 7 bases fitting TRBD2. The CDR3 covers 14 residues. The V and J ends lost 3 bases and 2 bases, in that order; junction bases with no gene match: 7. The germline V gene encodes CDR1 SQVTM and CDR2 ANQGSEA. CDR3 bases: TGCAGCGTTGAGGGAGGGACTTTCACCTACGAGCAGTACTTC. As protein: CSVEGGTFTYEQYF.

The CDR3 spells CASSQTVNTEAFF. CDR3 nucleotides: TGTGCCAGCAGCCAGACAGTGAACACTGAAGCTTTCTTT. The chain carries TRBV7-3 and TRBJ1-1; D possibly corresponds to TRBD1 (5 bases). The CDR3 extends over 13 amino acids. Germline CDR1 SGHTA, CDR2 FQGTGA. With 5 bases removed from V and 0 bases from J, the gap between germline ends came to 7 bases.